This T cell receptor beta chain was sequenced in a study of identical twins. In TCRdb, the 5' RACE reads were re-called with MiXCR into one record per CDR3 protein. The table has approximately 1.8 million distinct CDR3 sequences, about 31% seen once; the top ten hold about 0.3%. Remarks on this clonotype: Its antigen is currently unknown.

The CDR3 covers 12 residues. Trimming removed 8 bases at V and 2 bases at J, with 7 bases between. Study-wide results and limits: In zero-insertion analyses, partial confounding could arise from invariant MAIT and iNKT cells.

The clonotype originates from a newborn girl in good health. The chain couples TRBV12-3 or TRBV12-4 to TRBJ1-5, with D unclear. Sequenced: cord blood. CDR3 DNA sequence: TGTGCCAGCGTTTCGGGCAATCAGCCCCAGCATTTT. It codes for CASVSGNQPQHF.